A single T cell receptor beta chain is shown here with its context. Its antigen is not identified. One end of the junction does not line up with germline, which may come from a read error. This sample stems from a study of tumor and adjacent non-tumor tissue in lung cancer. The study, taken as a whole, reports: Tumor repertoires had a smaller top 100 clone share than normal lung.

The library came from three nested PCR rounds adapted from ARM-PCR protocols. From the multiplex PCR reads, TCRdb called clonotypes with MiXCR, one entry per CDR3 protein. In the table there are 100,000 to 120,000 distinct CDR3 sequences, around 82% of which are singletons. Germline CDR1 reads SGDLS; CDR2 reads YYNGEE. This CDR3 spans 16 amino acids. No cell sorting was done before RNA was extracted from the tissue. Between August and November 2014, newly diagnosed, chemotherapy-naive lung cancer patients underwent thoracic surgery in China. The TCR comes from a man aged 65 to 85 with non-small cell lung cancer. The genes are TRBV9 and TRBJ2-3; D possibly matches TRBD1 or TRBD2 (5 bases each). The sample was lung tumor tissue. The CDR3 nucleotides read TGTGCCAACAGCGGCCGGTCGGTCGGGGCGGTAGATACGCAGTATTTT. Amino acid sequence: CANSGRSVGAVDTQYF.